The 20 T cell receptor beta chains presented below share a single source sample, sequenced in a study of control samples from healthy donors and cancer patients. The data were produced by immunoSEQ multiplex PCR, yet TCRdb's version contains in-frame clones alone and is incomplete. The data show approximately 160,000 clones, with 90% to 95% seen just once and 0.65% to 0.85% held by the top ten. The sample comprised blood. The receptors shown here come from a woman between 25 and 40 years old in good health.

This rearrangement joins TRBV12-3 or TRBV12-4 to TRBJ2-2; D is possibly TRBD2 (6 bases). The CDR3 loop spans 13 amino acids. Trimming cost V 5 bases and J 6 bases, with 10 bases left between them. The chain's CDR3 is CASSTLAAGELFF. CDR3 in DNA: TGTGCCAGCAGTACACTAGCCGCCGGGGAGCTGTTTTTT.

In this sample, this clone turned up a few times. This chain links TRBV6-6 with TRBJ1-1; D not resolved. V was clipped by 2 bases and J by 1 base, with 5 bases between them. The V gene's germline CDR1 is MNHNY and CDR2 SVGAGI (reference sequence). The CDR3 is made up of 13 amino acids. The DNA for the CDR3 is TGTGCCAGCAGTTACGGTAGGAACACTGAAGCTTTCTTT. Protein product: CASSYGRNTEAFF.

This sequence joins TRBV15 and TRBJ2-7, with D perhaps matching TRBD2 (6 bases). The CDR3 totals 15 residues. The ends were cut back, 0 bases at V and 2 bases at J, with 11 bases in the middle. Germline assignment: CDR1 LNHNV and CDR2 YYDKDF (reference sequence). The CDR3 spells CATSRDVGGTYEQYF. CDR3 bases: TGTGCCACCAGCAGAGACGTGGGGGGAACCTACGAGCAGTACTTC.

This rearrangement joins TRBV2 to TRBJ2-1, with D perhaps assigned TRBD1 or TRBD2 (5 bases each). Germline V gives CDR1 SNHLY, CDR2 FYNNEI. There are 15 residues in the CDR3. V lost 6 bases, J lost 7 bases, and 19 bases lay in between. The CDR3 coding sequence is TGTGCCAGCAGCAAAGATGTACGAGGGGAAAATGAGCAGTTCTTC. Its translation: CASSKDVRGENEQFF.

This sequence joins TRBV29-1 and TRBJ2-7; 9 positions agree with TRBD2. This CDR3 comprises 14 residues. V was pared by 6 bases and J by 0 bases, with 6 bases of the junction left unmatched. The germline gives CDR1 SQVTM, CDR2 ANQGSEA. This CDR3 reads CSVASGRPSYEQYF. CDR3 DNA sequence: TGCAGCGTCGCAAGCGGGAGGCCCTCCTACGAGCAGTACTTC.

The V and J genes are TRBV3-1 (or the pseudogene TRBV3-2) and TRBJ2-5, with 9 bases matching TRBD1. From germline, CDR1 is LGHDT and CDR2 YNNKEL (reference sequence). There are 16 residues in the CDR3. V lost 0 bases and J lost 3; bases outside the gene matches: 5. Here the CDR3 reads CASSQEWDRVKETQYF. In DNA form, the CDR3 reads TGTGCCAGCAGCCAAGAATGGGACAGGGTTAAAGAGACCCAGTACTTC.

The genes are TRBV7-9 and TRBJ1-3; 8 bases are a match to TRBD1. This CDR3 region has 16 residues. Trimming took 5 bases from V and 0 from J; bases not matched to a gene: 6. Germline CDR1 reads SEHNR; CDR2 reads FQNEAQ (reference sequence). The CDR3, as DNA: TGTGCCAGCAGCCGACGGACAGGGATCTCTGGAAACACCATATATTTT. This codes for CASSRRTGISGNTIYF. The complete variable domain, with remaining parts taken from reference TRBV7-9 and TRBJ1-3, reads DTGVSQNPRHKITKRGQNVTFRCDPISEHNRLYWYRQTLGQGPEFLTYFQNEAQLEKSRLLSDRFSAERPKGSFSTLEIQRTEQGDSAMYLCASSRRTGISGNTIYFGEGSWLTVV.

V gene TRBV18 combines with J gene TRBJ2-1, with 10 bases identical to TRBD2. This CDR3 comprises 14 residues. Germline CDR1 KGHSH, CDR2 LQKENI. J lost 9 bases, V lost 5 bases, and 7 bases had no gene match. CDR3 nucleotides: TGTGCCAGCTCAACCTCGACTAGCGGGCTTGAGCAGTTCTTC. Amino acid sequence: CASSTSTSGLEQFF.

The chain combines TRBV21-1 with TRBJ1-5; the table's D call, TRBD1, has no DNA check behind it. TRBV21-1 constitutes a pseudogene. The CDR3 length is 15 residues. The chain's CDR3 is CASSKGTGRIQPQHF. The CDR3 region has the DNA TGTGCCAGCAGCAAAGGTACAGGGCGAATTCAGCCCCAGCATTTT.

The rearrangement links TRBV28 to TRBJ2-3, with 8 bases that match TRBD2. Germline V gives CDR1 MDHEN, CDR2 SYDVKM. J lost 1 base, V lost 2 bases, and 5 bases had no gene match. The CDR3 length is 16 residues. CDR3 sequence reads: CASSLRTSRGTDTQYF. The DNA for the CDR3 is TGTGCCAGCAGTTTAAGGACTAGCCGGGGCACAGATACGCAGTATTTT.

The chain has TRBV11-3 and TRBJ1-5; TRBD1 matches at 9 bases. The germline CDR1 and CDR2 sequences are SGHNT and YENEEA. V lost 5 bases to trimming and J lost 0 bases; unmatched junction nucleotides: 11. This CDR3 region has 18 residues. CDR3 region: CASSPTGGQNHSNQPQHF. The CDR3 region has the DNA TGTGCCAGCAGCCCGACAGGGGGACAGAACCATAGCAATCAGCCCCAGCATTTT.

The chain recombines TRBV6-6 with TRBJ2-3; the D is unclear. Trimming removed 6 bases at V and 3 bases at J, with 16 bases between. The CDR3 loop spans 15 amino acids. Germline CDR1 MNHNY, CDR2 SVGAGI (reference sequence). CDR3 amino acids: CASSYGGVSTDTQYF. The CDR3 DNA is TGTGCCAGCAGCTACGGCGGAGTCAGTACAGATACGCAGTATTTT.

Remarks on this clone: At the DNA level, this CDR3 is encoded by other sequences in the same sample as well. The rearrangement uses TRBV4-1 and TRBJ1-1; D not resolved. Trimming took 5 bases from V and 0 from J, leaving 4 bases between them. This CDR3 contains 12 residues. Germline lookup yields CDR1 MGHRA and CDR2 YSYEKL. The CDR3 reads CASSGLNTEAFF. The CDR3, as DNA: TGCGCCAGCAGCGGGTTGAACACTGAAGCTTTCTTT.

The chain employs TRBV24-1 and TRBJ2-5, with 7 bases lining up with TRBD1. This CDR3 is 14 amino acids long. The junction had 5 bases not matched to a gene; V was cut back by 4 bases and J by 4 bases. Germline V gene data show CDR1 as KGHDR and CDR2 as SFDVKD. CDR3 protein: CATSDPTGVETQYF. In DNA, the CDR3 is TGTGCCACCAGTGACCCCACAGGGGTAGAGACCCAGTACTTC.

The CDR3 here is CASSQDGGGGSSYEQYF. As DNA, the CDR3 is TGCGCCAGCAGCCAAGATGGGGGGGGTGGCTCAAGCTACGAGCAGTACTTC. The chain links TRBV4-1 to TRBJ2-7, with 7 nucleotides matching TRBD2. V was pared by 0 bases and J by 3 bases, with 11 bases of the junction left unmatched. Germline values: CDR1 MGHRA, CDR2 YSYEKL. The CDR3 loop spans 17 amino acids.

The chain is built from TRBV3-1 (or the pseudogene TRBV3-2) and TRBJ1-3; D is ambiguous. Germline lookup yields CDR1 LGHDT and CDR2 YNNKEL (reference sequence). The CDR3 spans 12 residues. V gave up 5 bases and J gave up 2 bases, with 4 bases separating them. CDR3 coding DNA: TGTGCCAGCAGCGATCCTGGAAACACCATATATTTT. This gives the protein CASSDPGNTIYF.

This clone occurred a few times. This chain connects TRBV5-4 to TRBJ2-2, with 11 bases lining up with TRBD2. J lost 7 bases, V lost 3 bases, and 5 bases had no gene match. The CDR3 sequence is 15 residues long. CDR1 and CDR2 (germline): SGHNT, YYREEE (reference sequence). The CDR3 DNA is TGTGCCAGCAGCTACCCGGGACTAGCGGACGGGGAGCTGTTTTTT. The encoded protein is CASSYPGLADGELFF.

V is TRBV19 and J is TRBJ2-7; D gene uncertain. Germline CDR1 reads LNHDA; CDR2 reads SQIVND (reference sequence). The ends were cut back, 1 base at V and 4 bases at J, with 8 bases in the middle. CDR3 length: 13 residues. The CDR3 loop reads CASSIAILYEQYF. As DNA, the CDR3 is TGTGCCAGTAGTATAGCGATATTGTACGAGCAGTACTTC. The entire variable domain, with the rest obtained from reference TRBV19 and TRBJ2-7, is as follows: DGGITQSPKYLFRKEGQNVTLSCEQNLNHDAMYWYRQDPGQGLRLIYYSQIVNDFQKGDIAEGYSVSREKKESFPLTVTSAQKNPTAFYLCASSIAILYEQYFGPGTRLTVT.

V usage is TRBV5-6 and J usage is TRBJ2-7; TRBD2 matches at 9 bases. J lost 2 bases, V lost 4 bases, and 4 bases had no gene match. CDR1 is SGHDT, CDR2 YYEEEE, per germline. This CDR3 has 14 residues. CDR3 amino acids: CASSRSGGTYEQYF. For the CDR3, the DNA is TGTGCCAGCAGCCGTAGCGGGGGAACCTACGAGCAGTACTTC.

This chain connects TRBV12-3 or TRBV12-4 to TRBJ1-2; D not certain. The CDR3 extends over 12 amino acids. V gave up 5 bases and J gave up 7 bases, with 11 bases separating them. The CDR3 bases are TGTGCCAGCAGTAGTCAAGACACTGGCTACACCTTC. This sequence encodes CASSSQDTGYTF.